The 27 T cell receptor beta chains listed next were all sequenced from one sample in a study of follicular helper T cells after annual influenza vaccination. Indicated time point: 2014-2015 season, pre-vaccination. Assay used: immunoSEQ multiplex PCR; TCRdb lists only in-frame clones, some missing. Of around 25,000 clones listed, more than 80% are singletons. The sample was CXCR5+ CD38- circulating T follicular helper cells from blood, taken on the day of influenza vaccination. This sample's subset: circulating Tfh, non-naive CD4+CXCR5+PD-1+ (ICOS+CD38+ or ICOS-CD38-). These receptors were collected from an adult who received the influenza vaccine.

This clone has more than one count but fewer than ten. This chain links TRBV18 with TRBJ1-4; 7 nucleotides align to TRBD1. The CDR3 contains 14 residues. Germline V lookup: CDR1 KGHSH, CDR2 LQKENI. V lost 3 bases, J lost 8 bases, and 6 bases stayed unmatched. CDR3 sequence reads: CASSPTGVKEKLFF. For the CDR3, the DNA is TGTGCCAGCTCACCTACAGGGGTGAAGGAAAAACTGTTTTTT.

This chain connects TRBV6-5 to TRBJ1-2; possibly TRBD1 for D (5 bases). The CDR3 loop spans 16 amino acids. Germline lookup yields CDR1 MNHEY and CDR2 SVGAGI. With 2 bases removed from V and 5 bases from J, the gap between germline ends came to 18 bases. In DNA form, the CDR3 reads TGTGCCAGCAGTTACCGCGTGCGGGGACCGAATTATGGCTACACCTTC. This translates into CASSYRVRGPNYGYTF.

This clone was detected only a few times. The rearrangement uses TRBV6-6 and TRBJ1-5; D may be TRBD1 (5 bases). The germline V gene encodes CDR1 MNHNY and CDR2 SVGAGI (reference sequence). CDR3 size: 13 residues. V was cut by 2 bases and J by 4 bases, with 6 bases left in between. CDR3 amino acids: CASSYRGNQPQHF. The CDR3 DNA follows: TGTGCCAGCAGTTACAGGGGAAATCAGCCCCAGCATTTT.

The chain is built from TRBV6-1 and TRBJ1-5, with a possible D match to TRBD1 (5 bases). The V end was cut by 6 bases, the J end by 6 bases, with 18 bases between. Germline V CDR1 and CDR2: MNHNS, SASEGT. The CDR3 has 15 residues. CDR3 sequence (DNA): TGTGCCAGCAGAAAAGGAGGAGGGGCAAGTCAGCCCCAGCATTTT. Translating it yields CASRKGGGASQPQHF.

The sample holds one count of this clone. This sequence joins TRBV29-1 and TRBJ1-2; D not resolved. CDR3 length equals 13 residues. The V and J ends lost 5 bases and 2 bases respectively, with 12 bases between them. Germline CDR1 SQVTM, CDR2 ANQGSEA. The CDR3 loop reads CSVYIRENYGYTF. For the CDR3, the DNA is TGCAGCGTTTATATACGGGAGAACTATGGCTACACCTTC.

The chain has TRBV5-4 and TRBJ2-2; TRBD2 matches at 14 bases. V shed 5 bases and J 4 bases; nucleotides not matched to a gene: 13. The CDR3 is 19 residues long. Germline CDR1 is SGHNT and CDR2 is YYREEE (reference sequence). The CDR3 DNA reads TGTGCCAGCAGTTCCGGGACTAGCGGGGGCCGGGGGGGCACCGGGGAGCTGTTTTTT. Translation: CASSSGTSGGRGGTGELFF. Drawing the rest from reference TRBV5-4 and TRBJ2-2, the complete variable domain is ETGVTQSPTHLIKTRGQQVTLRCSSQSGHNTVSWYQQALGQGPQFIFQYYREEENGRGNFPPRFSGLQFPNYSSELNVNALELDDSALYLCASSSGTSGGRGGTGELFFGEGSRLTVL.

This clone was found a few times. The rearrangement uses TRBV6-5 and TRBJ2-7, with D perhaps matching TRBD2 (5 bases). In germline, CDR1 is MNHEY, CDR2 SVGAGI. The length of the CDR3 is 14 residues. V was cut by 0 bases and J by 4 bases, with 10 bases left in between. Written as DNA, the CDR3 is TGTGCCAGCAGTTACTCGATCCGGGGTTACGAGCAGTACTTC. Translating gives CASSYSIRGYEQYF.

This clone was seen more than once but under ten times. This rearrangement joins TRBV5-1 to TRBJ1-4; D possibly corresponds to TRBD1 (5 bases). The CDR3 runs 15 residues. The V gene lost 4 bases and the J gene lost 8 bases, with 18 bases spanning the gap. Looked up from germline, CDR1 is SGHRS and CDR2 is YFSETQ. As DNA, the CDR3 is TGCGCCAGCAGCCGCCTGGGGGGAGCAGGGGAAAAACTGTTTTTT. Protein: CASSRLGGAGEKLFF.

The rearrangement links TRBV5-1 to TRBJ2-3; no reliable D call. The germline gives CDR1 SGHRS, CDR2 YFSETQ. Trimming left V 2 bases short and J 2 bases short, with 9 bases between. The CDR3 is 14 residues long. CDR3 bases: TGCGCCAGCAGCTTTGAGAAAATCACAGATACGCAGTATTTT. Translation gives CASSFEKITDTQYF. The whole variable domain, filled in from reference TRBV5-1 and TRBJ2-3, reads KAGVTQTPRYLIKTRGQQVTLSCSPISGHRSVSWYQQTPGQGLQFLFEYFSETQRNKGNFPGRFSGRQFSNSRSEMNVSTLELGDSALYLCASSFEKITDTQYFGPGTRLTVL.

The chain links TRBV27 to TRBJ2-5; 10 nucleotides match TRBD1. Trimming cost V 5 bases and J 3 bases; bases outside gene matches: 6. Germline CDR1 reads MNHEY; CDR2 reads SMNVEV (reference sequence). The CDR3 spans 15 residues. The CDR3 protein is CASSTRTGGEETQYF. The CDR3 DNA follows: TGTGCCAGCAGTACTCGGACAGGGGGGGAAGAGACCCAGTACTTC.

The chain recombines TRBV5-1 with TRBJ2-5; TRBD1 matches 12 bases. The CDR3 contains 17 residues. From germline, CDR1 is SGHRS and CDR2 YFSETQ. V trimming: 3 bases; J trimming: 5 bases; junction bases outside the gene matches: 11. The CDR3 protein is CASSWEPGQGASETQYF. CDR3 DNA: TGCGCCAGCAGCTGGGAGCCGGGACAGGGGGCTTCGGAGACCCAGTACTTC.

This chain links TRBV6-5 with TRBJ2-6; the D gene is possibly TRBD2 (5 bases). Germline CDR1 MNHEY, CDR2 SVGAGI. This CDR3 region has 14 residues. Trimming shortened V by 7 bases and J by 2 bases, and 9 bases separated the two germline ends. The DNA for the CDR3 is TGTGCCAGCAAGAGGGATCCTGGGGCCAACGTCCTGACTTTC. This encodes CASKRDPGANVLTF.

The J gene is TRBJ1-2, the V gene TRBV19, with D possibly being TRBD1 (5 bases). Germline V gene data show CDR1 as LNHDA and CDR2 as SQIVND (reference sequence). Trimming left V 0 bases short and J 6 bases short, with 11 bases between. The CDR3 contains 14 residues. DNA for the CDR3: TGTGCCAGTAGTATAGACAAGGGGAACAATGGCTACACCTTC. Protein sequence: CASSIDKGNNGYTF.

This chain uses TRBV2 with TRBJ1-1; a weak D match, TRBD1 (5 bases). This CDR3 region has 13 residues. Trimming left V 3 bases short and J 4 bases short, with 9 bases between. Germline V gene data show CDR1 as SNHLY and CDR2 as FYNNEI. The CDR3 bases are TGTGCCAGCAGTGATATGGGGGGCACTGAAGCTTTCTTT. It codes for CASSDMGGTEAFF.

This chain connects TRBV5-1 to TRBJ1-4; TRBD1 aligns across 8 bases. J was trimmed by 7 bases and V by 4 bases; bases with no gene match: 9. The germline gives CDR1 SGHRS, CDR2 YFSETQ. CDR3 length: 15 amino acids. The CDR3 reads CASSPTGEWGEKLFF. CDR3 nucleotide sequence: TGCGCCAGCAGCCCGACAGGGGAGTGGGGTGAAAAACTGTTTTTT.

This chain joins TRBV6-6 and TRBJ1-5; D unclear. This CDR3 spans 11 amino acids. Germline values: CDR1 MNHNY, CDR2 SVGAGI (reference sequence). The V gene lost 4 bases and the J gene lost 5 bases, with 3 bases spanning the gap. The CDR3 here is CASSSDQPQHF. The CDR3 nucleotides read TGTGCCAGCAGTTCGGATCAGCCCCAGCATTTT.

This chain uses TRBV14 with TRBJ1-2, with D possibly matching TRBD1 (6 bases). Germline CDR1 SGHDN, CDR2 FVKESK. CDR3 length equals 15 residues. Trimming took 4 bases from V and 3 from J, leaving 15 bases between them. DNA for the CDR3: TGTGCCAGCAGCCGTGACAGGTCCGGATACTATGGCTACACCTTC. This gives the protein CASSRDRSGYYGYTF.

J is TRBJ1-2 and V is TRBV14; D gene unclear. Germline lookup yields CDR1 SGHDN and CDR2 FVKESK. Trimming took 0 bases from V and 8 from J, leaving 13 bases between them. CDR3 length: 14 amino acids. Here the CDR3 reads CASSQDSSYGGYTF. CDR3 nucleotides: TGTGCCAGCAGCCAAGACAGTAGCTATGGAGGCTACACCTTC.

This chain joins TRBV6-5 and TRBJ2-5, with D hard to call. V lost 10 bases, J lost 0 bases, and 15 bases lay in between. This CDR3 spans 14 amino acids. Germline V lookup: CDR1 MNHEY, CDR2 SVGAGI. Here the CDR3 reads CATMIALNQETQYF. Written as DNA, the CDR3 is TGTGCCACCATGATTGCGTTGAACCAAGAGACCCAGTACTTC.

V usage is TRBV6-1 and J usage is TRBJ2-3; 8 nucleotides line up with TRBD1. The CDR3 totals 14 residues. Trimming cost V 6 bases and J 2 bases; bases outside gene matches: 4. Looked up from germline, CDR1 is MNHNS and CDR2 is SASEGT. CDR3 nucleotides: TGTGCCAGCAGCCCGGGACAGGTCACAGATACGCAGTATTTT. Amino acid sequence: CASSPGQVTDTQYF.

V is TRBV7-9 and J is TRBJ1-2, with a possible D match to TRBD1 (5 bases). Deletions cut 5 bases from V and 1 base from J, with 14 bases between. This CDR3 has 15 residues. Germline loops: CDR1 SEHNR, CDR2 FQNEAQ (reference sequence). In DNA form, the CDR3 reads TGTGCCAGCAGCCCAACTCAGGGTTATAACTATGGCTACACCTTC. Translating gives CASSPTQGYNYGYTF.

The genes are TRBV19 and TRBJ2-6, with D perhaps TRBD1 (5 bases). Germline V gene data show CDR1 as LNHDA and CDR2 as SQIVND (reference sequence). Between the trimmed V and J ends, which lost 2 bases and 2 bases, there was a span of 7 bases. This CDR3 spans 15 amino acids. This chain's CDR3 is CASSISRAGANVLTF. In DNA form, the CDR3 reads TGTGCCAGTAGTATATCCAGGGCTGGGGCCAACGTCCTGACTTTC.

V usage is TRBV14 and J usage is TRBJ2-1; 10 bases agree with TRBD2. CDR3 length equals 14 residues. CDR1 SGHDN and CDR2 FVKESK come from the germline V gene. Trimming cost V 2 bases and J 9 bases; bases outside gene matches: 4. CDR3 loop: CASSQLAGVVEQFF. The CDR3, as DNA: TGTGCCAGCAGCCAACTAGCGGGAGTCGTTGAGCAGTTCTTC.

V and J are TRBV5-1 and TRBJ2-7; tentatively, D is TRBD2 (6 bases). Germline lookup yields CDR1 SGHRS and CDR2 YFSETQ. The V gene lost 0 bases and the J gene lost 2 bases, with 18 bases spanning the gap. CDR3 size: 17 residues. The chain's CDR3 is CASSLAGGPRSAYEQYF. The DNA for the CDR3 is TGCGCCAGCAGCTTGGCCGGGGGACCAAGAAGCGCCTACGAGCAGTACTTC.

V is TRBV19 and J is TRBJ1-2; maybe TRBD1 (5 bases). Germline V gene sequence: CDR1 LNHDA, CDR2 SQIVND (reference sequence). This CDR3 spans 13 amino acids. Trimming took off 3 bases at V and 7 bases at J, with 12 bases between the two ends. The CDR3 coding sequence is TGTGCCAGTAGTATGGGGGGGAACGGTGGCTACACCTTC. Amino acids: CASSMGGNGGYTF.

The rearrangement links TRBV6-5 to TRBJ1-2; weak D call: TRBD1 (5 bases). Germline CDR1 and CDR2: MNHEY and SVGAGI. V was shortened by 5 bases and J by 4 bases, with 11 bases between the two germline ends. The CDR3 has 13 amino acids. Here the CDR3 DNA reads TGTGCCAGCAGTCAAGACAGTTCCTATGGCTACACCTTC. This gives the protein CASSQDSSYGYTF.

The chain joins TRBV11-2 to TRBJ1-1, with 9 bases fitting TRBD1. Germline values: CDR1 SGHAT, CDR2 FQNNGV. The CDR3 has 15 amino acids. J lost 1 base, V lost 5 bases, and 5 bases had no gene match. DNA for the CDR3: TGTGCCAGCAGCCTCATACAGGGGGCGAACACTGAAGCTTTCTTT. Translating gives CASSLIQGANTEAFF.